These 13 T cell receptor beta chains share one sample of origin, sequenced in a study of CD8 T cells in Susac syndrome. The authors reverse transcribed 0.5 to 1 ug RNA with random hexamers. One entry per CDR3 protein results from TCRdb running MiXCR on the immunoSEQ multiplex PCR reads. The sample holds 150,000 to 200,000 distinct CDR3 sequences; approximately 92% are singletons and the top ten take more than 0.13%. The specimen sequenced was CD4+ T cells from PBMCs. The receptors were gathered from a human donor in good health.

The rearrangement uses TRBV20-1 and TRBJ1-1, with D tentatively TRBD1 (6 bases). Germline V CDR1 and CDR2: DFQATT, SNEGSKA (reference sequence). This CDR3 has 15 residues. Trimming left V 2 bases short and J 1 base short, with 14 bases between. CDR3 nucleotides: TGCAGTGCTAGACAGGGGCGTCGCGAGAACACTGAAGCTTTCTTT. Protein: CSARQGRRENTEAFF.

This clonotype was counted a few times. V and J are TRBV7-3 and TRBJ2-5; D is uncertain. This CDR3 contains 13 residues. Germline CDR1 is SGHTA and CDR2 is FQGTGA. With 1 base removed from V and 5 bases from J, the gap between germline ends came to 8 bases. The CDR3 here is CASSLRPQETQYF. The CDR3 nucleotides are TGTGCCAGCAGCTTAAGGCCCCAGGAGACCCAGTACTTC.

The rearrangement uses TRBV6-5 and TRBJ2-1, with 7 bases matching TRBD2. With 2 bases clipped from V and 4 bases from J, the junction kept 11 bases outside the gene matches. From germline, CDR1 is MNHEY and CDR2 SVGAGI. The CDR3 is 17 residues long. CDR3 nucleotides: TGTGCCAGCAGTTACAATCCTCAGCGGGGTGGTTACAATGAGCAGTTCTTC. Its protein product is CASSYNPQRGGYNEQFF.

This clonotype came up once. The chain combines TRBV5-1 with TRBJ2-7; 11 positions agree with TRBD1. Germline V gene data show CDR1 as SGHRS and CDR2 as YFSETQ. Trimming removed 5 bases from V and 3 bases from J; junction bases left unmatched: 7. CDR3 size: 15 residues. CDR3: CASRTGTGGFYEQYF. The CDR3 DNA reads TGCGCCAGCAGGACCGGGACAGGGGGTTTCTACGAGCAGTACTTC. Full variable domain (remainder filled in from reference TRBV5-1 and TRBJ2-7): KAGVTQTPRYLIKTRGQQVTLSCSPISGHRSVSWYQQTPGQGLQFLFEYFSETQRNKGNFPGRFSGRQFSNSRSEMNVSTLELGDSALYLCASRTGTGGFYEQYFGPGTRLTVT.

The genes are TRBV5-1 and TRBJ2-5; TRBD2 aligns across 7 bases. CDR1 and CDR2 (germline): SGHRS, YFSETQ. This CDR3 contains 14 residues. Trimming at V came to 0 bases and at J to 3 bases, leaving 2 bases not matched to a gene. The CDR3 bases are TGCGCCAGCAGCTTGGTTCTAGCGGAAGAGACCCAGTACTTC. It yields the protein CASSLVLAEETQYF.

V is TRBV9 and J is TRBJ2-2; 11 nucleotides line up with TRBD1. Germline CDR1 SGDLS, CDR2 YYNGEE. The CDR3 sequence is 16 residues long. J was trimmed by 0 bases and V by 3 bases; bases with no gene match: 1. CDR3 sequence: CASSEGQGANTGELFF. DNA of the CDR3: TGTGCCAGCAGCGAGGGACAGGGGGCGAACACCGGGGAGCTGTTTTTT.

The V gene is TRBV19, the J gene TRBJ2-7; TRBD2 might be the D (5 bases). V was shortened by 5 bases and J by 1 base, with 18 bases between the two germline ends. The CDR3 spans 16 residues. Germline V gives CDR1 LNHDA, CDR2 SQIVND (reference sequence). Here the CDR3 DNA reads TGTGCCAGTAGTCCGTACCCAGACGGAGGATCCTACGAGCAGTACTTC. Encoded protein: CASSPYPDGGSYEQYF.

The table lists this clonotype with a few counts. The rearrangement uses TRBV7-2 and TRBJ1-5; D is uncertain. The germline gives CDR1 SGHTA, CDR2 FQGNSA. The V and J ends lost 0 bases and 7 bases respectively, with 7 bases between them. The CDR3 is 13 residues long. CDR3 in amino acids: CASSLAGSQPQHF. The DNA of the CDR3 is TGTGCCAGCAGCTTAGCGGGGTCGCAGCCCCAGCATTTT.

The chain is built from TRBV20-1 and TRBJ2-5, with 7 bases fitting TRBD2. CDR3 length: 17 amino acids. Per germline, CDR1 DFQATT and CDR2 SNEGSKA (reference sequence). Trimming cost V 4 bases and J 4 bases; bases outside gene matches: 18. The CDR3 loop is CSAIPNSARTRGETQYF. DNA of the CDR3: TGCAGTGCTATTCCCAACTCAGCCAGGACTAGAGGAGAGACCCAGTACTTC.

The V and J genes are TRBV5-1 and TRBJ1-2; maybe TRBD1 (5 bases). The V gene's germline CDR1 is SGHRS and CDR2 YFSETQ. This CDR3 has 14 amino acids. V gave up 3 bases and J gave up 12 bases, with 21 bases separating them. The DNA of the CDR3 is TGCGCCAGCAGCTGGACGGGGACCCAAACTATACACACCTTC. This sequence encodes CASSWTGTQTIHTF.

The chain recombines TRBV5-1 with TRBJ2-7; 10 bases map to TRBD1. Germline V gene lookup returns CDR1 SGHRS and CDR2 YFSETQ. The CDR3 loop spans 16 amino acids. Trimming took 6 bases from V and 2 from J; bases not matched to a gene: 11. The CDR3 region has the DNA TGCGCCAGCAACCCTCAAGGGGGGACAGGGGCCTACGAGCAGTACTTC. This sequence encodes CASNPQGGTGAYEQYF.

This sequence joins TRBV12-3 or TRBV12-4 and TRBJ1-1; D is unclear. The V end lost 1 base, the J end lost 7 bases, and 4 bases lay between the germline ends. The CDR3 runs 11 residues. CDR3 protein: CASSLGLEAFF. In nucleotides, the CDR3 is TGTGCCAGCAGTTTAGGGCTTGAAGCTTTCTTT.

In DNA form, the CDR3 reads TGTGCCAGCAGTTGGACTTTGAACACTGAAGCTTTCTTT. Protein: CASSWTLNTEAFF. This chain links TRBV6-5 with TRBJ1-1, with no clear D. Trimming pared 4 bases from V and 0 bases from J, leaving 6 bases between. The CDR3 runs 13 residues. Germline assignment: CDR1 MNHEY and CDR2 SVGAGI.